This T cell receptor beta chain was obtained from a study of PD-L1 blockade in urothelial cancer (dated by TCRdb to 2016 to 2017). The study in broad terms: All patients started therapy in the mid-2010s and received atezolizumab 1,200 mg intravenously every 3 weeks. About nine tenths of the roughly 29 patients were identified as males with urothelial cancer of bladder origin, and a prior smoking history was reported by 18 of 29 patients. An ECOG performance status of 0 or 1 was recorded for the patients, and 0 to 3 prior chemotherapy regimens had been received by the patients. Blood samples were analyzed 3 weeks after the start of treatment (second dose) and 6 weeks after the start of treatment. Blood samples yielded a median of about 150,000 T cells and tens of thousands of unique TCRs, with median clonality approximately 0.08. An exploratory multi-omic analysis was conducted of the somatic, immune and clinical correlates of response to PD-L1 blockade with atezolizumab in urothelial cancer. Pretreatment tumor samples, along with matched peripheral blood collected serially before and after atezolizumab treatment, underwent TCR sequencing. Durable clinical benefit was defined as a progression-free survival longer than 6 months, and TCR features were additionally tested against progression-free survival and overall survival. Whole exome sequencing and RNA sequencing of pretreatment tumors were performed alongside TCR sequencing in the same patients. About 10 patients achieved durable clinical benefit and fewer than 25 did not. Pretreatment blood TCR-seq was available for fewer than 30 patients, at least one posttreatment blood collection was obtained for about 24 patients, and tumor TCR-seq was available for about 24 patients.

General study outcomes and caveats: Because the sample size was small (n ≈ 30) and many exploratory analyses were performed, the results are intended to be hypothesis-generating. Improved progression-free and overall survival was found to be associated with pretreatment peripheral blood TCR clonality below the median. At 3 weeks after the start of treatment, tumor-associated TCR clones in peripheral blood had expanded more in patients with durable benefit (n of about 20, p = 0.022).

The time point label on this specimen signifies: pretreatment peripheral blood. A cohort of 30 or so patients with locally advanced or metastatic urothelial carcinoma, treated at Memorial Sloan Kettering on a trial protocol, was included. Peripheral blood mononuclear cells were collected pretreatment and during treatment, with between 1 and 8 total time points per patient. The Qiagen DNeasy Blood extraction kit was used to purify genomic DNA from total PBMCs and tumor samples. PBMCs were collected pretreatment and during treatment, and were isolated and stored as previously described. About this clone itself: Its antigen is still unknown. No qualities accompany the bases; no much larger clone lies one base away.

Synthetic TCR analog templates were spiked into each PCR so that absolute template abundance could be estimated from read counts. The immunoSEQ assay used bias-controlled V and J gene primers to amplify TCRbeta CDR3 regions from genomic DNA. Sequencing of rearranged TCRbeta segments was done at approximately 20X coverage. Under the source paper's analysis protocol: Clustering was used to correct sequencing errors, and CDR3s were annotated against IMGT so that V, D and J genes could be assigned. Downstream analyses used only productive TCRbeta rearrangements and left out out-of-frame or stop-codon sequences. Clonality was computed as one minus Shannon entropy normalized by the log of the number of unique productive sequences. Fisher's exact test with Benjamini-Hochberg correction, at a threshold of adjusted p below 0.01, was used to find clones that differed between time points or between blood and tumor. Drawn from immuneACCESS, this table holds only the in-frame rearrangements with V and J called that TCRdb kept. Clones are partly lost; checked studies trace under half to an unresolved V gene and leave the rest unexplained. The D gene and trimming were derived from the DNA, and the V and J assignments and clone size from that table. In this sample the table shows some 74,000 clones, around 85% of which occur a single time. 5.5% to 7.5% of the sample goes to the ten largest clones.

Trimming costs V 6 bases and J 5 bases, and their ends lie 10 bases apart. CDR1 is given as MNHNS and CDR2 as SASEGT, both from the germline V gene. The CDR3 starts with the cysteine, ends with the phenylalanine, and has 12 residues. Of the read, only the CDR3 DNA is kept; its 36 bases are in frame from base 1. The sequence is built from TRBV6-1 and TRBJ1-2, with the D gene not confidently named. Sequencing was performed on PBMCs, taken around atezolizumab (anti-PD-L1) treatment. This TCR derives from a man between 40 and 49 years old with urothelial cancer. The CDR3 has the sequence CASSWGGYGYTF. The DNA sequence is TGTGCCAGCAGCTGGGGAGGGTATGGCTACACCTTC.